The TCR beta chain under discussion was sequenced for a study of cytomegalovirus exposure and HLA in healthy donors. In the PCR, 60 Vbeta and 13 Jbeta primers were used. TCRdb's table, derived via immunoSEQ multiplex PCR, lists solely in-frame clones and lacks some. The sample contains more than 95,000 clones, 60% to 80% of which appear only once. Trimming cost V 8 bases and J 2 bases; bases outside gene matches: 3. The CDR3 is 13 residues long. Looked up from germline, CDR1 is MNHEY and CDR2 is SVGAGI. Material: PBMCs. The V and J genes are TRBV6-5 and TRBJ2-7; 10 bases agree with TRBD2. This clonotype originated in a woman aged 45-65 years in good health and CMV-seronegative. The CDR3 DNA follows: TGTGCCAGCCGGACTAGCGGCCCCTACGAGCAGTACTTC. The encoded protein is CASRTSGPYEQYF.